Each of the 5 T cell receptor beta chains below was sequenced from the same sample in a study of blood T cell repertoires in COVID-19. Sequenced by immunoSEQ multiplex PCR; TCRdb stores in-frame clones only, minus some. Of under 300,000 clones in the sample, 80% to 90% are singletons; the top ten hold about 10%. Material: peripheral blood. The source of these receptors is a woman in her 70s with acute or convalescent COVID-19.

The gene calls are TRBV13 and TRBJ1-6; 10 positions match TRBD1. This CDR3 contains 15 residues. V shed 3 bases and J 6 bases; nucleotides not matched to a gene: 2. In germline, CDR1 is PRHDT, CDR2 FYEKMQ (reference sequence). The chain's CDR3 is CASSLGDRGNSPLHF. Here the CDR3 DNA reads TGTGCCAGCAGCTTGGGGGACAGGGGTAATTCACCCCTCCACTTT.

The chain links TRBV2 to TRBJ2-5; 13 nucleotides match TRBD2. The germline CDR1 and CDR2 sequences are SNHLY and FYNNEI. Trimming took 8 bases from V and 5 from J; bases not matched to a gene: 14. CDR3 length: 17 residues. The CDR3 sequence: CASYPPTSGGSEETQYF. Written as DNA, the CDR3 is TGTGCCAGCTACCCACCGACTAGCGGGGGGTCTGAGGAGACCCAGTACTTC. Full variable domain (outside the CDR3, taken from reference TRBV2 and TRBJ2-5): EPEVTQTPSHQVTQMGQEVILRCVPISNHLYFYWYRQILGQKVEFLVSFYNNEISEKSEIFDDQFSVERPDGSNFTLKIRSTKLEDSAMYFCASYPPTSGGSEETQYFGPGTRLLVL.

The chain has TRBV24-1 and TRBJ1-2; D unresolved. This CDR3 comprises 13 residues. Trimming removed 0 bases at V and 6 bases at J, with 7 bases between. CDR1 KGHDR and CDR2 SFDVKD come from the germline V gene. The DNA for the CDR3 is TGTGCCACCAGTGATTTGACCGGTCATGGCTACACCTTC. It specifies CATSDLTGHGYTF.

The chain employs TRBV2 and TRBJ2-7; D gene ambiguous. Germline values: CDR1 SNHLY, CDR2 FYNNEI. V lost 7 bases to trimming and J lost 7 bases, with 14 bases between them. CDR3 size: 12 residues. CDR3 residues: CASTQASGEQYF. In DNA form, the CDR3 reads TGTGCCAGCACCCAGGCCTCTGGGGAGCAGTACTTC. Combining the CDR3 with reference TRBV2 and TRBJ2-7 gives the whole variable domain EPEVTQTPSHQVTQMGQEVILRCVPISNHLYFYWYRQILGQKVEFLVSFYNNEISEKSEIFDDQFSVERPDGSNFTLKIRSTKLEDSAMYFCASTQASGEQYFGPGTRLTVT.

The V and J genes are TRBV19 and TRBJ2-7; 10 bases align to TRBD1. CDR1 and CDR2 (germline): LNHDA, SQIVND (reference sequence). The CDR3 is made up of 14 amino acids. The ends lost 5 bases at V and 6 bases at J; junction bases unmatched: 7. The CDR3 DNA follows: TGTGCCAGTAGTCCCGGACAGGGGGGGTCCGAGCAGTACTTC. Its protein is CASSPGQGGSEQYF.